In its sample, the clone carrying this T cell receptor (beta chain) was seen once. After extraction with the RNeasy kit, roughly 0.45 to 1 ug of the RNA was reverse transcribed using random hexamers. TCRdb redid the calling of the immunoSEQ multiplex PCR reads with MiXCR, one entry per CDR3 protein. This repertoire shows roughly 150,000 distinct CDR3 sequences, approximately 96% found once; its top ten account for around 0.15%. The data stem from a study of CD8 T cells in Susac syndrome. Germline CDR1 reads SGHTA; CDR2 reads FQGNSA. J lost 0 bases, V lost 6 bases, and 10 bases had no gene match. This CDR3 region has 16 residues.

V and J are TRBV7-2 and TRBJ2-5, with 7 bases identical to TRBD1. This TCR was recovered from a human donor with Susac syndrome. Sequenced: CD4+ T cells from PBMCs. The CDR3 nucleotides read TGTGCCAGCAGGCCTACAGGGGCTTGGTACCAAGAGACCCAGTACTTC. Its translation is CASRPTGAWYQETQYF.